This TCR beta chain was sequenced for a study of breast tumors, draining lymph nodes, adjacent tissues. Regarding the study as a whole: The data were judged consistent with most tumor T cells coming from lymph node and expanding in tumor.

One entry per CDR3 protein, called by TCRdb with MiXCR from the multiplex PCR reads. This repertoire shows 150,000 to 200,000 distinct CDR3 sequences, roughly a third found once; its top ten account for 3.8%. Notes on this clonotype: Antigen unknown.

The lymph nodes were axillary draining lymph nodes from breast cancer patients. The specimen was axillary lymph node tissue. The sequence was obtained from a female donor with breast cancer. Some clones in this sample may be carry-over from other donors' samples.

Here the CDR3 reads CASSPPTGRNSPLHF. The CDR3 DNA follows: TGTGCCAGCAGTCCTCCGACAGGGCGGAATTCACCCCTCCACTTT. The chain joins TRBV12-3 or TRBV12-4 to TRBJ1-6; TRBD1 matches 7 bases. V lost 5 bases and J lost 7; bases outside the gene matches: 8. The CDR3 length is 15 residues.